The rows below give T cell receptor beta chains drawn from one sample of a study of control samples from healthy donors and cancer patients. Clones were sequenced by immunoSEQ multiplex PCR, and TCRdb holds only the in-frame ones, with some missing. In the table there are nearly 35,000 clones, approximately 93% of which are singletons. Sequences were obtained from PBMCs. Source of these receptors: a middle-aged man with colorectal cancer. The CDR3 runs from the conserved cysteine through the conserved F or W. D genes are given only for firm matches. The size entry is marked missing in some rows and otherwise reads once, few, many or a size class.

j_call: TRBJ2-3
v_call: TRBV4-3
d_call: -
clone_size: -
cdr3_nt: TGCGCCAGCAGCCAGAGTACTGGTGATGGCGCGAGCACGCAGTATTTT
cdr3_aa: CASSQSTGDGASTQYF

j_call: TRBJ1-2
v_call: TRBV3-1/TRBV3-2
d_call: -
clone_size: -
cdr3_nt: TGTGCCAGCAGCCAAATACGGTCTCGTGGCTACACCTTC
cdr3_aa: CASSQIRSRGYTF

j_call: TRBJ1-2
v_call: TRBV18
d_call: -
clone_size: -
cdr3_nt: TGTGCCAGCTCACCGACCCAGGGGAACTATGGCTACACCTTC
cdr3_aa: CASSPTQGNYGYTF

j_call: TRBJ2-2
v_call: TRBV7-2
d_call: -
clone_size: -
cdr3_nt: TGTGCCAGCACAAGAACAGGGTACTTCACCGGGGAGCTGTTTTTT
cdr3_aa: CASTRTGYFTGELFF

j_call: TRBJ1-2
v_call: TRBV11-3
d_call: TRBD1
clone_size: -
cdr3_nt: TGTGCCAGCAGCTTAGGCGTAACAGGGGCGCTTGGATTCACCTTC
cdr3_aa: CASSLGVTGALGFTF

j_call: TRBJ1-2
v_call: TRBV11-2
d_call: -
clone_size: -
cdr3_nt: TGTGCCAGCAGTTCCGACCGAATTCCTAACTATGGCTACACCTTC
cdr3_aa: CASSSDRIPNYGYTF

j_call: TRBJ2-1
v_call: TRBV9
d_call: -
clone_size: -
cdr3_nt: TGTGCCAGCAGCGCGGAGGACTACCTATACAATGAGCAGTTCTTC
cdr3_aa: CASSAEDYLYNEQFF

j_call: TRBJ1-4
v_call: TRBV19
d_call: TRBD1
clone_size: -
cdr3_nt: TGTGCCAGTAGTACAGGGGGCTGGACTAATGAAAAACTGTTTTTT
cdr3_aa: CASSTGGWTNEKLFF

j_call: TRBJ1-2
v_call: TRBV19
d_call: -
clone_size: -
cdr3_nt: TGTGCCAGTAGAGGTTCGCAGATCTTGTTCTATGGCTACACCTTC
cdr3_aa: CASRGSQILFYGYTF

j_call: TRBJ2-1
v_call: TRBV19
d_call: TRBD2
clone_size: -
cdr3_nt: TGTGCCAGTAGTATACGTGGCGGGGGGGCCTTTAATGAGCAGTTCTTC
cdr3_aa: CASSIRGGGAFNEQFF

j_call: TRBJ1-1
v_call: TRBV18
d_call: -
clone_size: once
cdr3_nt: TGTGCCAGCTCACCCTGGGACGATATGAACACTGAAGCTTTCTTT
cdr3_aa: CASSPWDDMNTEAFF

j_call: TRBJ1-3
v_call: TRBV5-1
d_call: TRBD1
clone_size: once
cdr3_nt: TGCGCCAGCAGCCCCGAGGGACAGTCATTAAACACCATATATTTT
cdr3_aa: CASSPEGQSLNTIYF

j_call: TRBJ2-1
v_call: TRBV7-9
d_call: TRBD1
clone_size: -
cdr3_nt: TGTGCCAGCAGCTTAGAGGGGGCCATGAATGAGCAGTTCTTC
cdr3_aa: CASSLEGAMNEQFF

j_call: TRBJ2-1
v_call: TRBV6-5
d_call: -
clone_size: -
cdr3_nt: TGTGCCAGCTTCATGGGGAATGAGCAGTTCTTC
cdr3_aa: CASFMGNEQFF

j_call: TRBJ2-7
v_call: TRBV7-2
d_call: TRBD2
clone_size: -
cdr3_nt: TGTGCCAGCAGCTTAACAGCGGGGGGGCCGGGGTACTTC
cdr3_aa: CASSLTAGGPGYF

j_call: TRBJ2-3
v_call: TRBV13
d_call: TRBD1
clone_size: -
cdr3_nt: TGTGCCAGCAGCTTAAGAGGGACAGGGTCAGATACGCAGTATTTT
cdr3_aa: CASSLRGTGSDTQYF

j_call: TRBJ1-2
v_call: TRBV7-9
d_call: -
clone_size: -
cdr3_nt: TGTGCCAGCAGCTTAGACGGCGTACGAAATGGCTACACCTTC
cdr3_aa: CASSLDGVRNGYTF

j_call: TRBJ1-1
v_call: TRBV6-5
d_call: -
clone_size: once
cdr3_nt: TGTGCCAGCAGTTACGTCGGGGGCGCGTCTGAAGCTTTCTTT
cdr3_aa: CASSYVGGASEAFF

j_call: TRBJ1-1
v_call: TRBV27
d_call: -
clone_size: -
cdr3_nt: TGTGCCAGCAGTTTATCGCCAGGGATGAACACTGAAGCTTTCTTT
cdr3_aa: CASSLSPGMNTEAFF

j_call: TRBJ2-3
v_call: TRBV15
d_call: TRBD2
clone_size: once
cdr3_nt: TGTGCCACCAGCAGAGGAGGCGGGGGGGTCACAGATACGCAGTATTTT
cdr3_aa: CATSRGGGGVTDTQYF

j_call: TRBJ2-2
v_call: TRBV7-3
d_call: -
clone_size: -
cdr3_nt: TGTGCCAGCAGCAGACGGAAGGACACCGGGGAGCTGTTTTTT
cdr3_aa: CASSRRKDTGELFF

j_call: TRBJ2-7
v_call: TRBV4-2
d_call: -
clone_size: -
cdr3_nt: TGTGCCAGCAGCCGATCCGGGACCAGCTACGAGCAGTACTTC
cdr3_aa: CASSRSGTSYEQYF

j_call: TRBJ1-2
v_call: TRBV19
d_call: -
clone_size: -
cdr3_nt: TGTGCCAGTAGTAACGGTGCGGTCGGGGACTATGGCTACACCTTC
cdr3_aa: CASSNGAVGDYGYTF

j_call: TRBJ2-7
v_call: TRBV7-3
d_call: -
clone_size: -
cdr3_nt: TGTGCCAGCAGCTTAAACGGGGGTTCCTACGAGCAGTACTTC
cdr3_aa: CASSLNGGSYEQYF

j_call: TRBJ1-1
v_call: TRBV19
d_call: -
clone_size: -
cdr3_nt: TGTGCCAGTAGTATTCAGGGAAACACTGAAGCTTTCTTT
cdr3_aa: CASSIQGNTEAFF

j_call: TRBJ1-5
v_call: TRBV6-1
d_call: -
clone_size: -
cdr3_nt: TGTGCCAGCAGTGATTTCTGGTTGAGCAATCAGCCCCAGCATTTT
cdr3_aa: CASSDFWLSNQPQHF

j_call: TRBJ2-5
v_call: TRBV11-3
d_call: -
clone_size: -
cdr3_nt: TGTGCCAGCAGCTCGCAACTGACGCGTCAAGAGACCCAGTACTTC
cdr3_aa: CASSSQLTRQETQYF

j_call: TRBJ1-2
v_call: TRBV7-8
d_call: TRBD1
clone_size: -
cdr3_nt: TGTGCCAGCAGCTTATCCGGGACAGGGAGAGGCTACACCTTC
cdr3_aa: CASSLSGTGRGYTF

j_call: TRBJ1-1
v_call: TRBV5-4
d_call: TRBD1
clone_size: -
cdr3_nt: TGTGCCAGCAGCCCGACAGGGGCGAGAACAGTAGAAGCTTTCTTT
cdr3_aa: CASSPTGARTVEAFF

j_call: TRBJ2-7
v_call: TRBV7-8
d_call: TRBD1
clone_size: -
cdr3_nt: TGTGCCAGCAGCACCCCCGGGACAGGGGTTTCCGGTATCTCCGAGCAGTACTTC
cdr3_aa: CASSTPGTGVSGISEQYF

j_call: TRBJ2-3
v_call: TRBV6-5
d_call: -
clone_size: -
cdr3_nt: TGTGCCAGCAAACGGGACACCTCTCATACGCAGTATTTT
cdr3_aa: CASKRDTSHTQYF

j_call: TRBJ2-7
v_call: TRBV6-2/TRBV6-3
d_call: TRBD1
clone_size: -
cdr3_nt: TGTGCCAGCAGTTACGGGACAGGGGGCCGCGAGCAGTACTTC
cdr3_aa: CASSYGTGGREQYF

j_call: TRBJ1-2
v_call: TRBV5-1
d_call: -
clone_size: -
cdr3_nt: TGCGCCAGCAGCTTGTCGGGGGGCGGGTGCACCTTC
cdr3_aa: CASSLSGGGCTF

j_call: TRBJ1-1
v_call: TRBV5-1
d_call: -
clone_size: -
cdr3_nt: TGCGCCAGCAGCTTTCAGGGAATCATGAACACTGAAGCTTTCTTT
cdr3_aa: CASSFQGIMNTEAFF

j_call: TRBJ2-7
v_call: TRBV6-2/TRBV6-3
d_call: TRBD2
clone_size: -
cdr3_nt: TGTGCCAGCAGTTCCCCTCCTAAGCGGGGGGCCACCTACGAGCAGTACTTC
cdr3_aa: CASSSPPKRGATYEQYF

j_call: TRBJ2-2
v_call: TRBV18
d_call: -
clone_size: -
cdr3_nt: TGTGCCAGCTCGCAGGCAGTGTCCGGGGAGCTGTTTTTT
cdr3_aa: CASSQAVSGELFF

j_call: TRBJ1-1
v_call: TRBV30
d_call: -
clone_size: -
cdr3_nt: TGTGCCTGGAGTGTACGGGGGGCCTCCATGAACACTGAAGCTTTCTTT
cdr3_aa: CAWSVRGASMNTEAFF

j_call: TRBJ1-6
v_call: TRBV7-3
d_call: -
clone_size: -
cdr3_nt: TGTGCCAGCAGCCGGGACAAAGATAATTCACCCCTCCACTTT
cdr3_aa: CASSRDKDNSPLHF

j_call: TRBJ2-7
v_call: TRBV5-1
d_call: TRBD1
clone_size: -
cdr3_nt: TGCGCCAGCAGCGGCCGACAGGGCGGGTCTCCGGAGCAGTACTTC
cdr3_aa: CASSGRQGGSPEQYF

j_call: TRBJ2-1
v_call: TRBV3-1/TRBV3-2
d_call: TRBD2
clone_size: -
cdr3_nt: TGTGCCAGCAGCCAAGACCCGGGGGGGGTCGACAGTGAGCAGTTCTTC
cdr3_aa: CASSQDPGGVDSEQFF

j_call: TRBJ1-3
v_call: TRBV6-5
d_call: -
clone_size: -
cdr3_nt: TGTGCCAGCAGCAACCCCAGCGGAGCCGGAAACACCATATATTTT
cdr3_aa: CASSNPSGAGNTIYF

j_call: TRBJ2-2
v_call: TRBV5-4
d_call: TRBD1
clone_size: -
cdr3_nt: TGTGCCAGCAGCACCGGGACAGGGGGATTAATCAACACCGGGGAGCTGTTTTTT
cdr3_aa: CASSTGTGGLINTGELFF